These 17 T cell receptor beta chains originate from one sample sequenced in a study of regulatory T cells in long-lasting Graves disease. Described time point: newly diagnosed GD, antithyroid drugs for less than 3 months. Extracted RNA from PBMCs served as the source of the TCR library. With iRepertoire HTBI primers and Arm-PCR of CDR3 regions, TCR beta libraries were built. TCRdb ran MiXCR on the multiplex PCR reads and lists one entry per CDR3 protein. The sample shows around 360,000 distinct CDR3 sequences, around 15% of them seen only once. Separately, the same data were catalogued under a study of T cells in Graves' hyperthyroidism and ophthalmopathy.

Material: peripheral blood mononuclear cells (PBMCs), obtained at new diagnosis, from a patient treated with antithyroid drugs. These receptors were collected from a woman between 18 and 29 years old with Graves disease.

About this clonotype itself: A much larger clone lies a single base off, so this may be a read error. The V gene is TRBV6-1, the J gene TRBJ1-5; D ambiguous. The V gene's germline CDR1 is MNHNS and CDR2 SASEGT. CDR3 size: 14 residues. V lost 8 bases and J lost 1, with 12 bases in between. The CDR3 here is CASGRPGSNQPQHF. CDR3 bases: TGTGCCAGCGGTCGACCAGGAAGCAATCAGCCCCAGCATTTT.

This clonotype was seen repeatedly, ten times or more. The chain has TRBV2 and TRBJ2-5; no reliable D call. The ends were cut back, 6 bases at V and 3 bases at J, with 5 bases in the middle. The CDR3 covers 11 residues. Germline assignment: CDR1 SNHLY and CDR2 FYNNEI. CDR3 loop: CASRDEETQYF. The DNA for the CDR3 is TGTGCCAGCAGGGATGAAGAGACCCAGTACTTC.

The chain carries TRBV29-1 and TRBJ2-3; TRBD2 agrees at 9 bases. This CDR3 contains 17 residues. Germline CDR1 is SQVTM and CDR2 is ANQGSEA. DNA for the CDR3: TGCAGTCAACGTAGCGGGGCTAGCGGGACTAGCACAGATACGCAGTATTTT. This sequence encodes CSQRSGASGTSTDTQYF.

The chain recombines TRBV9 with TRBJ2-1; D not certain. The CDR3 has 14 residues. V was clipped by 4 bases and J by 1 base, with 9 bases between them. Germline V CDR1 and CDR2: SGDLS, YYNGEE. CDR3 in DNA: TGTGCCAGCAGCAACGCTCGATCCTACAATGAGCAGTTCTTC. As protein: CASSNARSYNEQFF.

As DNA, the CDR3 is TGCAGTGGCCGCGGTGAGGGGTCCATGAACACTGAAGCTTTCTTT. This sequence encodes CSGRGEGSMNTEAFF. The V gene is TRBV20-1, the J gene TRBJ1-1; the D gene is possibly TRBD1 (5 bases). From germline, CDR1 is DFQATT and CDR2 SNEGSKA (reference sequence). This CDR3 has 15 amino acids. The germline V and J ends were trimmed by 7 bases and 0 bases, with 18 bases remaining between them.

This clonotype came up a few times. The chain uses TRBV10-3 and TRBJ2-7; 8 bases fit TRBD1. The CDR3 consists of 15 residues. Germline CDR1 and CDR2: ENHRY and SYGVKD. The V and J ends lost 2 bases and 4 bases, in that order; junction bases with no gene match: 7. The CDR3 spells CAISEGAGGVYEQYF. CDR3 in DNA: TGTGCCATCAGTGAGGGGGCAGGGGGCGTATACGAGCAGTACTTC.

This clonotype was recorded a few times. This may stem from a read error, because a much larger clone lies one nucleotide away. The chain recombines TRBV11-2 with TRBJ2-1, with D hard to call. The CDR3 covers 13 residues. CDR1 SGHAT and CDR2 FQNNGV come from the germline V gene. V lost 3 bases and J lost 6, with 9 bases in between. The CDR3 spells CASSFQEGNEQFF. CDR3 DNA sequence: TGTGCCAGCAGCTTCCAGGAAGGCAATGAGCAGTTCTTC.

This sequence joins TRBV4-1 and TRBJ1-3; D uncertain. The V gene lost 1 base and the J gene lost 2 bases, with 9 bases spanning the gap. Looked up from germline, CDR1 is MGHRA and CDR2 is YSYEKL. This CDR3 is built from 15 residues. The CDR3 loop reads CASSQVYGAGNTIYF. The CDR3 region has the DNA TGCGCCAGCAGCCAAGTATACGGGGCTGGAAACACCATATATTTT.

This clonotype has a count of ten or more. CDR3 coding DNA: TGTGCCAGCAGCTCCGGGGTGGGGGCCGAGCAGTACTTC. Protein: CASSSGVGAEQYF. The V and J genes are TRBV11-2 and TRBJ2-7; D possibly corresponds to TRBD1 (6 bases). From germline, CDR1 is SGHAT and CDR2 FQNNGV. Trimming cost V 4 bases and J 6 bases, with 13 bases left between them. The length of the CDR3 is 13 residues.

Note on this clonotype: This likely stems from a read error, as it lies one base from a far larger clone. The rearrangement joins TRBV11-3 to TRBJ2-1, with TRBD2 matching 10 bases. The CDR3 runs 15 residues. Germline V gene sequence: CDR1 SGHNT, CDR2 YENEEA. The J segment lost 11 bases and the V segment lost 5 bases, leaving 12 bases of the junction unmatched. CDR3 DNA sequence: TGTGCCAGCAGCCCCGGGACTAGCGATATGAATAAGCAGTTCTTC. This translates into CASSPGTSDMNKQFF.

Regarding this clonotype: One base away lies a much larger clone, so this may be a sequencing read error. This CDR3 reads CASSDGDGYEQYF. CDR3 DNA sequence: TGTGCCAGCAGTGATGGGGATGGCTACGAGCAGTACTTC. The chain has TRBV6-1 and TRBJ2-7; D not certain. Trimming removed 3 bases at V and 3 bases at J, with 9 bases between. The germline V gene has CDR1 MNHNS and CDR2 SASEGT. The CDR3 is made up of 13 amino acids.

This clonotype has ten or more counts. This chain connects TRBV6-1 to TRBJ2-7; TRBD2 might be the D (5 bases). Trimming removed 4 bases from V and 3 bases from J, with 13 bases in between. From germline, CDR1 is MNHNS and CDR2 SASEGT. The CDR3 sequence is 14 residues long. CDR3 in amino acids: CASSGLVGGYEQYF. CDR3 nucleotides: TGTGCCAGCAGTGGTTTGGTTGGAGGCTACGAGCAGTACTTC.

This clonotype was found many times. CDR3 DNA sequence: TGTGCCAGCAGTACAGGGGGATCCTATTCACCCCTCCACTTT. Encoded protein: CASSTGGSYSPLHF. The rearrangement links TRBV5-6 to TRBJ1-6; TRBD1 matches at 8 bases. V shed 5 bases and J 8 bases; nucleotides not matched to a gene: 6. The CDR3 consists of 14 residues. CDR1 and CDR2 from the germline V gene are SGHDT and YYEEEE.

This clonotype was seen at least ten times. The V call is TRBV28, the J call TRBJ2-3; 7 bases match TRBD2. The CDR3 is made up of 16 amino acids. CDR1 is MDHEN, CDR2 SYDVKM, per germline. J was trimmed by 7 bases and V by 3 bases; bases with no gene match: 13. The CDR3 loop reads CASSFTASGLLNTQYF. The CDR3 DNA follows: TGTGCCAGCAGTTTCACGGCTAGCGGCTTACTGAATACGCAGTATTTT. Combining the CDR3 with reference TRBV28 and TRBJ2-3 gives the whole variable domain DVKVTQSSRYLVKRTGEKVFLECVQDMDHENMFWYRQDPGLGLRLIYFSYDVKMKEKGDIPEGYSVSREKKERFSLILESASTNQTSMYLCASSFTASGLLNTQYFGPGTRLTVL.

This clonotype was seen many times. The chain recombines TRBV27 with TRBJ2-3; D unresolved. The germline V gene has CDR1 MNHEY and CDR2 SMNVEV (reference sequence). The CDR3 is 17 amino acids. Trimming removed 3 bases from V and 1 base from J, with 17 bases in between. The chain's CDR3 is CASSFSLPGWGTDTQYF. Here the CDR3 DNA reads TGTGCCAGCAGTTTCTCCCTACCAGGCTGGGGCACAGATACGCAGTATTTT.

The CDR3 is CASSLRGLEGYTF. The CDR3, as DNA: TGTGCCAGCAGTTTAAGGGGGCTAGAGGGCTACACCTTC. The chain carries TRBV27 and TRBJ1-2, with 7 bases matching TRBD1. CDR3 size: 13 residues. Per the germline V gene, CDR1 is MNHEY and CDR2 is SMNVEV (reference sequence). The V and J ends lost 2 bases and 8 bases, in that order; junction bases with no gene match: 5.

This clonotype was recorded at least ten times. J is TRBJ2-1 and V is TRBV6-2 or TRBV6-3; 8 bases match TRBD2. The J segment lost 7 bases and the V segment lost 2 bases, leaving 1 base of the junction unmatched. CDR1 is MNHEY and CDR2 is SVGEGT in the germline V gene. The CDR3 contains 13 residues. CDR3 DNA sequence: TGTGCCAGCAGTTACGTAGCGGGGAATGAGCAGTTCTTC. Its protein is CASSYVAGNEQFF.